Shown below are 22 T cell receptor beta chains from a single sample sequenced in a study of blood T cell repertoires in COVID-19. Assay: immunoSEQ multiplex PCR; the TCRdb copy retains only in-frame clones and omits some. This table has about 150,000 clones, about 85% appearing once. Specimen: peripheral blood. The source of these receptors is a man in his fifties or sixties with COVID-19, enrolled during active disease.

CDR3 loop: CASSLFRTGGNQPQHF. In DNA form, the CDR3 reads TGTGCCAGCAGTTTATTCCGGACAGGAGGCAATCAGCCCCAGCATTTT. The genes are TRBV28 and TRBJ1-5; 7 bases are shared with TRBD1. Germline lookup yields CDR1 MDHEN and CDR2 SYDVKM. Trimming removed 1 base from V and 2 bases from J; junction bases left unmatched: 5. CDR3 length: 16 residues.

The V and J genes are TRBV29-1 and TRBJ1-4, with TRBD1 matching over 9 bases. V dropped 6 bases and J dropped 10; count of bases not matched to a gene: 12. CDR3 length: 14 residues. Germline CDR1 is SQVTM and CDR2 is ANQGSEA. The CDR3 spells CSVGTGGALGKLFF. Here the CDR3 DNA reads TGCAGCGTCGGTACAGGGGGCGCTTTGGGAAAACTGTTTTTT.

This chain connects TRBV28 to TRBJ2-4, with 7 positions matching TRBD1. The trim removed 5 bases at V and 2 bases at J, leaving 6 bases unmatched. CDR3 size: 15 residues. CDR1 is MDHEN, CDR2 SYDVKM, per germline. This CDR3 is CASSVHRGTKNIQYF. The CDR3 bases are TGTGCCAGCAGTGTCCACAGGGGAACCAAAAACATTCAGTACTTC.

The chain recombines TRBV4-1 with TRBJ2-1, with D tentatively TRBD2 (6 bases). The CDR3 sequence is 16 residues long. V lost 2 bases, J lost 4 bases, and 15 bases lay in between. Germline CDR1 is MGHRA and CDR2 is YSYEKL. The CDR3 protein is CASSQLLRDLYNEQFF. CDR3 sequence (DNA): TGCGCCAGCAGCCAACTACTCCGGGACTTGTACAATGAGCAGTTCTTC.

Remarks on this clone: An end of the junction does not agree with germline; a read error may underlie this. The chain joins TRBV7-7 to TRBJ2-5, with 9 bases fitting TRBD1. This CDR3 region has 15 residues. Germline CDR1 reads SSHAT; CDR2 reads FNYEAQ (reference sequence). The CDR3 region is CASSLRGQGTETQYF. CDR3 sequence (DNA): TGTGCTAGCAGCTTAAGGGGACAGGGTACGGAGACCCAGTACTTC.

V usage is TRBV30 and J usage is TRBJ1-2; D remains ambiguous. The germline V gene has CDR1 GTSNPN and CDR2 SVGIG (reference sequence). V gave up 0 bases and J gave up 2 bases, with 7 bases separating them. The length of the CDR3 is 13 residues. DNA for the CDR3: TGTGCCTGGAGTGTTATACAGAACTATGGCTACACCTTC. This translates into CAWSVIQNYGYTF.

The V call is TRBV28, the J call TRBJ1-1; 7 bases are shared with TRBD1. This CDR3 contains 15 residues. Germline trimming cut 6 bases from V and 7 bases from J; bases unmatched to any gene: 14. Germline V CDR1 and CDR2: MDHEN, SYDVKM. The CDR3 DNA follows: TGTGCCAGCAGGAAAGAAAGGGGGCCCGGGTATGAAGCTTTCTTT. Encoded protein: CASRKERGPGYEAFF. The whole variable domain, filled in from reference TRBV28 and TRBJ1-1, reads DVKVTQSSRYLVKRTGEKVFLECVQDMDHENMFWYRQDPGLGLRLIYFSYDVKMKEKGDIPEGYSVSREKKERFSLILESASTNQTSMYLCASRKERGPGYEAFFGQGTRLTVV.

The rearrangement uses TRBV6-2 or TRBV6-3 and TRBJ2-7; 7 bases map to TRBD2. The germline V gene encodes CDR1 MNHEY and CDR2 SVGEGT. The V segment lost 7 bases and the J segment 3 bases; nucleotides outside the gene matches: 6. CDR3 length equals 13 residues. The CDR3 DNA reads TGTGCCAGCACCCCCCGGGGGGTCTACGAGCAGTACTTC. This translates into CASTPRGVYEQYF.

V usage is TRBV29-1 and J usage is TRBJ2-3; TRBD1 might be the D (6 bases). V was pared by 6 bases and J by 3 bases, with 13 bases between. CDR1 is SQVTM, CDR2 ANQGSEA, per germline. The CDR3 loop spans 13 amino acids. As DNA, the CDR3 is TGCAGCGTGAGACAGGTATTTACAGATACGCAGTATTTT. Protein product: CSVRQVFTDTQYF.

The rearrangement uses TRBV7-2 and TRBJ1-1; D may be TRBD1 (6 bases). This CDR3 is 13 amino acids long. Germline-derived CDR1 and CDR2 are SGHTA and FQGNSA. The V gene lost 5 bases and the J gene lost 11 bases, with 18 bases spanning the gap. The CDR3 sequence is CASSPSIQGYAFF. As DNA, the CDR3 is TGTGCCAGCAGCCCGAGTATACAGGGTTATGCTTTCTTT.

The chain recombines TRBV5-1 with TRBJ2-1; 11 nucleotides match TRBD2. Looked up from germline, CDR1 is SGHRS and CDR2 is YFSETQ. J was trimmed by 4 bases and V by 5 bases; bases with no gene match: 5. This CDR3 comprises 15 residues. The CDR3 region is CASSLAGGQYNEQFF. As DNA, the CDR3 is TGCGCCAGCAGTTTAGCGGGGGGGCAGTACAATGAGCAGTTCTTC. The full variable domain, completed using reference TRBV5-1 and TRBJ2-1, is KAGVTQTPRYLIKTRGQQVTLSCSPISGHRSVSWYQQTPGQGLQFLFEYFSETQRNKGNFPGRFSGRQFSNSRSEMNVSTLELGDSALYLCASSLAGGQYNEQFFGPGTRLTVL.

The chain joins TRBV7-2 to TRBJ2-7, with a possible D match to TRBD2 (6 bases). CDR1 is SGHTA, CDR2 FQGNSA, per germline. The CDR3 consists of 13 residues. The V end lost 3 bases, the J end lost 4 bases, and 10 bases lay between the germline ends. CDR3 DNA: TGTGCCAGCAGCTTTAGCGGAGTTTACGAGCAGTACTTC. Protein: CASSFSGVYEQYF.

V gene TRBV14 combines with J gene TRBJ1-2; maybe TRBD1 (5 bases). Germline lookup yields CDR1 SGHDN and CDR2 FVKESK. Trimming removed 0 bases at V and 8 bases at J, with 10 bases between. The CDR3 extends over 13 amino acids. The CDR3 region is CASSQEEGFGYTF. The CDR3 coding sequence is TGTGCCAGCAGCCAAGAGGAGGGGTTCGGCTACACCTTC.

The chain carries TRBV11-2 and TRBJ1-2, with 7 bases matching TRBD1. This CDR3 spans 15 amino acids. J gave up 3 bases and V 4 bases, and 8 bases lay outside the gene matches. Germline-derived CDR1 and CDR2 are SGHAT and FQNNGV. The CDR3 DNA reads TGTGCCAGCAGCTCCCCCCGACAGGGATACTATGGCTACACCTTC. This sequence encodes CASSSPRQGYYGYTF.

The rearrangement links TRBV9 to TRBJ1-1; possibly TRBD1 for D (5 bases). CDR3 size: 13 residues. Per the germline V gene, CDR1 is SGDLS and CDR2 is YYNGEE. Trimming shortened V by 4 bases and J by 9 bases, and 16 bases separated the two germline ends. DNA for the CDR3: TGTGCCAGCAGCCCTACCGGGACTCAGAAAGCTTTCTTT. As protein: CASSPTGTQKAFF.

The V call is TRBV12-3 or TRBV12-4, the J call TRBJ1-5; tentative D call: TRBD1 (5 bases). The CDR3 runs 13 residues. Trimming pared 3 bases from V and 9 bases from J, leaving 12 bases between. As DNA, the CDR3 is TGTGCCAGCAGTTTTTTGGGGCAGTGGCCCCAGCATTTT. It translates to CASSFLGQWPQHF.

The chain carries TRBV29-1 and TRBJ1-1; 10 bases match TRBD1. This CDR3 region has 13 residues. CDR1 SQVTM and CDR2 ANQGSEA come from the germline V gene. Losses at the gene ends were 8 bases for V and 4 bases for J; bases not matched to a gene: 7. The CDR3 loop reads CSISTGGRTEAFF. The CDR3 DNA sequence: TGCAGCATTTCGACAGGGGGCCGCACTGAAGCTTTCTTT.

V is TRBV6-6 and J is TRBJ2-5, with a weak D call TRBD1 (6 bases). Between the trimmed V and J ends, which lost 2 bases and 6 bases, there was a span of 13 bases. This CDR3 comprises 14 residues. CDR1 is MNHNY, CDR2 SVGAGI, per germline (reference sequence). The CDR3 nucleotides are TGTGCCAGCAGTTACGGGGGCCTCGCAAAGACCCAGTACTTC. It translates to CASSYGGLAKTQYF.

The chain uses TRBV30 and TRBJ2-3; the match to TRBD1 covers 8 bases. Germline V gene sequence: CDR1 GTSNPN, CDR2 SVGIG (reference sequence). V shed 5 bases and J 0 bases; nucleotides not matched to a gene: 7. The CDR3 runs 15 residues. The chain's CDR3 is CAWHRDRGSTDTQYF. The CDR3 DNA is TGTGCCTGGCACCGAGACAGGGGCAGCACAGATACGCAGTATTTT.

The rearrangement joins TRBV6-2 or TRBV6-3 to TRBJ2-1; D tentatively reads TRBD1 or TRBD2 (10 bases each). The CDR3 totals 20 residues. Germline CDR1 reads MNHEY; CDR2 reads SVGEGT. Trimming took off 2 bases at V and 2 bases at J, with 25 bases between the two ends. The CDR3 loop reads CASSYPDRGTLAGAYNEQFF. In nucleotides, the CDR3 is TGTGCCAGCAGTTACCCGGACAGGGGGACCCTAGCGGGAGCCTACAATGAGCAGTTCTTC.

This chain links TRBV7-2 with TRBJ2-1, with TRBD2 matching over 9 bases. With 2 bases clipped from V and 7 bases from J, the junction kept 6 bases outside the gene matches. The germline V gene encodes CDR1 SGHTA and CDR2 FQGNSA. There are 15 residues in the CDR3. CDR3 residues: CASSLQRGAGNEQFF. The CDR3 bases are TGTGCCAGCAGCTTACAGCGGGGGGCCGGGAATGAGCAGTTCTTC.

The V and J genes are TRBV3-1 (or the pseudogene TRBV3-2) and TRBJ2-2, with no clear D. This CDR3 comprises 15 residues. Trimming shortened V by 0 bases and J by 8 bases, and 13 bases separated the two germline ends. Germline CDR1 and CDR2: LGHDT and YNNKEL (reference sequence). CDR3 nucleotides: TGTGCCAGCAGCCAAGATTGGGCTCCTCGTGGGGAGCTGTTTTTT. Amino acids: CASSQDWAPRGELFF.